A single sample is the source of the 15 T cell receptor beta chains below, sequenced in a study of T cell responses to AZD1222 COVID-19 vaccine. Some clones are missing from TCRdb's copy, which holds only in-frame ones; the method was immunoSEQ multiplex PCR. The repertoire holds under 150,000 clones, with over 85% as singletons. Sequencing was performed on peripheral blood, taken on day 0 of AZD1222 vaccination. The receptors were sampled from an adult in good health.

CDR3 amino acids: CASSPLPGTAYEQYF. For the CDR3, the DNA is TGCGCCAGCAGCCCCCTCCCGGGCACCGCCTACGAGCAGTACTTC. The chain is built from TRBV5-1 and TRBJ2-7; D not certain. Germline CDR1 SGHRS, CDR2 YFSETQ. The CDR3 sequence is 15 residues long. Trimming cost V 4 bases and J 2 bases, with 16 bases left between them.

The rearrangement links TRBV6-2 or TRBV6-3 to TRBJ1-3, with a possible D match to TRBD1 (6 bases). CDR1 is MNHEY, CDR2 SVGEGT, per germline. The CDR3 contains 16 residues. V shed 6 bases and J shed 2 bases, with 17 bases lying between them. The CDR3 DNA reads as TGTGCCAGCAGCTCTGACAGGCGGCTAACTGGAAACACCATATATTTT. It specifies CASSSDRRLTGNTIYF.

The V call is TRBV7-8, the J call TRBJ1-2, with 10 bases matching TRBD1. V shed 5 bases and J 7 bases; nucleotides not matched to a gene: 13. The CDR3 is 16 amino acids. In germline, CDR1 is SGHVS, CDR2 FQNEAQ. The CDR3 spells CASSVYPGQGTAGYTF. Written as DNA, the CDR3 is TGTGCCAGCAGCGTCTACCCGGGACAGGGGACGGCTGGCTACACCTTC.

The J gene is TRBJ2-3, the V gene TRBV6-1, with 10 bases that match TRBD2. From germline, CDR1 is MNHNS and CDR2 SASEGT. The CDR3 has 17 amino acids. Trimming removed 4 bases from V and 3 bases from J; junction bases left unmatched: 10. The DNA of the CDR3 is TGTGCCAGCAGTGCGAGCGGGAGGGCCAGGAGGACAGATACGCAGTATTTT. Amino acid sequence: CASSASGRARRTDTQYF.

The V and J genes are TRBV14 and TRBJ2-1; weak D call: TRBD2 (5 bases). This CDR3 is 16 amino acids long. Trimming shortened V by 4 bases and J by 0 bases, and 13 bases separated the two germline ends. Germline loops: CDR1 SGHDN, CDR2 FVKESK. The CDR3 region has the DNA TGTGCCAGCAGCCCGCCGCTAGGGAGCTCCTACAATGAGCAGTTCTTC. It is translated as CASSPPLGSSYNEQFF.

The chain carries TRBV5-1 and TRBJ2-5; the D gene is possibly TRBD1 (5 bases). The CDR3 length is 13 residues. Germline lookup yields CDR1 SGHRS and CDR2 YFSETQ. V lost 4 bases to trimming and J lost 2 bases, with 9 bases between them. CDR3 sequence: CASSRPGQETQYF. CDR3 sequence (DNA): TGCGCCAGCAGCCGGCCAGGGCAAGAGACCCAGTACTTC.

V usage is TRBV19 and J usage is TRBJ1-6; D is unresolved. This CDR3 comprises 15 residues. Germline lookup yields CDR1 LNHDA and CDR2 SQIVND (reference sequence). Trimming cost V 0 bases and J 10 bases, with 13 bases left between them. In DNA, the CDR3 is TGTGCCAGTAGTATAGACGGTGGGGAGTACTCACCCCTCCACTTT. Translating gives CASSIDGGEYSPLHF.

The genes are TRBV5-1 and TRBJ1-3; perhaps TRBD1 as D (5 bases). The CDR3 has 16 amino acids. Germline-derived CDR1 and CDR2 are SGHRS and YFSETQ. Trimming stripped 3 bases from V and 2 bases from J, with 15 bases between. The CDR3 DNA sequence: TGCGCCAGCAGCTACGATACGCAGGGAGCTGGAAACACCATATATTTT. This sequence encodes CASSYDTQGAGNTIYF.

This chain uses TRBV19 with TRBJ1-1; unclear D gene. V lost 1 base and J 0 bases, leaving 6 bases between the germline ends. CDR3 length equals 14 residues. Looked up from germline, CDR1 is LNHDA and CDR2 is SQIVND (reference sequence). DNA of the CDR3: TGTGCCAGTAGTATAGGTCCCATGAACACTGAAGCTTTCTTT. It is translated as CASSIGPMNTEAFF.

The V and J genes are TRBV5-1 and TRBJ2-7; TRBD1 aligns across 8 bases. This CDR3 region has 19 residues. CDR1 and CDR2 (germline): SGHRS, YFSETQ. Losses at the gene ends were 4 bases for V and 0 bases for J; bases not matched to a gene: 18. The CDR3 coding sequence is TGCGCCAGCAGCCCGTTGCCGCAGACAGGGGCCCTGAGCTCCTACGAGCAGTACTTC. This codes for CASSPLPQTGALSSYEQYF.

The genes are TRBV7-8 and TRBJ2-7; 9 nucleotides line up with TRBD2. Per the germline V gene, CDR1 is SGHVS and CDR2 is FQNEAQ. V shed 3 bases and J 4 bases; nucleotides not matched to a gene: 13. This CDR3 contains 17 residues. The CDR3 sequence: CASSFIGSASGVYEQYF. CDR3 coding DNA: TGTGCCAGCAGCTTCATCGGGTCGGCTAGCGGGGTGTACGAGCAGTACTTC.

The genes are TRBV15 and TRBJ1-4; 9 bases map to TRBD1. J lost 6 bases, V lost 5 bases, and 7 bases had no gene match. The germline V gene encodes CDR1 LNHNV and CDR2 YYDKDF (reference sequence). This CDR3 contains 15 residues. The CDR3 nucleotides are TGTGCCACCAGCCACCCCAGGACAGGGGATGAAAAACTGTTTTTT. Amino acids: CATSHPRTGDEKLFF.

The J gene is TRBJ2-5, the V gene TRBV3-1 (or the pseudogene TRBV3-2); TRBD2 agrees at 9 bases. This CDR3 is built from 15 residues. Germline assignment: CDR1 LGHDT and CDR2 YNNKEL (reference sequence). V shed 2 bases, J shed 2 bases, and the junction held 3 bases outside the gene matches. The CDR3 nucleotides read TGTGCCAGCAGCCAACCAGCGGGGGGACAAGAGACCCAGTACTTC. Translation: CASSQPAGGQETQYF.

This clone was observed a single time. The genes are TRBV7-9 and TRBJ1-1; no definite D call. CDR3 length: 12 amino acids. Germline CDR1 SEHNR, CDR2 FQNEAQ (reference sequence). Trimming shortened V by 1 base and J by 7 bases, and 7 bases separated the two germline ends. The CDR3 sequence: CASSLGRREAFF. As DNA, the CDR3 is TGTGCCAGCAGCTTAGGGAGGCGTGAAGCTTTCTTT.

The chain has TRBV23-1 and TRBJ1-5; unclear D gene. TRBV23-1 carries the ORF label, with uncertain function. This CDR3 contains 11 residues. The V end lost 8 bases, the J end lost 6 bases, and 8 bases lay between the germline ends. CDR3 region: CASVHGQPQHF. The CDR3 DNA reads as TGCGCCAGCGTCCACGGTCAGCCCCAGCATTTT.